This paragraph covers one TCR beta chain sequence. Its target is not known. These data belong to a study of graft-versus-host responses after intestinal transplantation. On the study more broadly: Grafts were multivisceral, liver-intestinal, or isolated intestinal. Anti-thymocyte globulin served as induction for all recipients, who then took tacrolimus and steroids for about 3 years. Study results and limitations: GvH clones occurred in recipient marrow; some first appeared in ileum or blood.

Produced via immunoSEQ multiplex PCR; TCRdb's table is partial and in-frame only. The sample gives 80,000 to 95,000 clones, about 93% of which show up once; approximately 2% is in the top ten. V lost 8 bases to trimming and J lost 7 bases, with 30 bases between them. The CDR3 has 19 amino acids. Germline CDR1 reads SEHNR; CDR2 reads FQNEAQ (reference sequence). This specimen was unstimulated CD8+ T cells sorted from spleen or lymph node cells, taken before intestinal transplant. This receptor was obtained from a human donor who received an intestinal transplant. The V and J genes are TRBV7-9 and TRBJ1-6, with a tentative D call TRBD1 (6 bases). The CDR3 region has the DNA TGTGCCAGCTCCGCGGACAGTGATGTGTCATTTGATTTGAATTCACCCCTCCACTTT. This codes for CASSADSDVSFDLNSPLHF.